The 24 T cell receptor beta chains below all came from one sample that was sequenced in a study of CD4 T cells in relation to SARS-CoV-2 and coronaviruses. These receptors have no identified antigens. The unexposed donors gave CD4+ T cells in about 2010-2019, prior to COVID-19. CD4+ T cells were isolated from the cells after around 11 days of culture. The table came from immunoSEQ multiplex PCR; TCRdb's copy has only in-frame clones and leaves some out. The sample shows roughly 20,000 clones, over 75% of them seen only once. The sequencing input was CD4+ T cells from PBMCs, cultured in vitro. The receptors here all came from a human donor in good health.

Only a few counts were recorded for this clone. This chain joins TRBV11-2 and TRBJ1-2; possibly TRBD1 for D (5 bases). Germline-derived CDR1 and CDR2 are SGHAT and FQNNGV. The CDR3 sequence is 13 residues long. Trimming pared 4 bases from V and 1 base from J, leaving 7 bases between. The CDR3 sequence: CASSSRVNYGYTF. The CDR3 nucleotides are TGTGCCAGCAGCTCCAGGGTTAACTATGGCTACACCTTC.

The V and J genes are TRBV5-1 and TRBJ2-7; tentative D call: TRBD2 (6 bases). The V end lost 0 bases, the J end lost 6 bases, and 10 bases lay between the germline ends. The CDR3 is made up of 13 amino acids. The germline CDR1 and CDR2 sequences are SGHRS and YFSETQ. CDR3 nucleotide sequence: TGCGCCAGCAGCTTGGGGGGGAGGAGCGAGCAGTACTTC. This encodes CASSLGGRSEQYF.

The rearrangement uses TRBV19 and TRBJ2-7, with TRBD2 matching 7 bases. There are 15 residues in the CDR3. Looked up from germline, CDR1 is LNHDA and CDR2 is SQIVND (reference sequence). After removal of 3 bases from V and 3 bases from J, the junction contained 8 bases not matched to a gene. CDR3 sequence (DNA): TGTGCCAGTAGTATCCTAGCGGAAAGTCTCTACGAGCAGTACTTC. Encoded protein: CASSILAESLYEQYF.

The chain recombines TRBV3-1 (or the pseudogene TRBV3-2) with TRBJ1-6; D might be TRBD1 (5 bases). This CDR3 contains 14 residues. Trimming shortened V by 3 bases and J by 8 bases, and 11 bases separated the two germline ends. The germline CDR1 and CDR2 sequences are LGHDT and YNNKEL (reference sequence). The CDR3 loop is CASSQRPGDSPLHF. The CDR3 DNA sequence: TGTGCCAGCAGCCAGAGACCGGGGGATTCACCCCTCCACTTT.

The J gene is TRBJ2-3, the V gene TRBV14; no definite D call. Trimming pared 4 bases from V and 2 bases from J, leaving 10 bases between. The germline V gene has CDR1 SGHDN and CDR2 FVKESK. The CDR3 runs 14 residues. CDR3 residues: CASSLWTSTDTQYF. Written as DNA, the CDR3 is TGTGCCAGCAGCCTGTGGACGTCCACAGATACGCAGTATTTT.

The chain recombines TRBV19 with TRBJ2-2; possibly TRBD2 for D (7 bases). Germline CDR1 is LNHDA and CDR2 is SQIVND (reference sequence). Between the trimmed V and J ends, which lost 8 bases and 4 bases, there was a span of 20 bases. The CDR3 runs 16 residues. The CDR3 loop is CASASRAGAGTGELFF. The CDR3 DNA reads TGTGCCAGTGCCTCCCGGGCGGGGGCGGGCACCGGGGAGCTGTTTTTT.

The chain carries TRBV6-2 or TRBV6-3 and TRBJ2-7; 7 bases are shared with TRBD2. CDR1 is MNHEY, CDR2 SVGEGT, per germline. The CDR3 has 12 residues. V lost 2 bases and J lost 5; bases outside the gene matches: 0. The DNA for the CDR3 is TGTGCCAGCAGTTACCTAGCGGACGAGCAGTACTTC. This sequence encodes CASSYLADEQYF.

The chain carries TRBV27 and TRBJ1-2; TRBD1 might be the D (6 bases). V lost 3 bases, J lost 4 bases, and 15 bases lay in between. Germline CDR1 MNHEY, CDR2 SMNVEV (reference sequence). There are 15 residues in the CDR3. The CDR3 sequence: CASSFSQGGGYGYTF. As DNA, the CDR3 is TGTGCCAGCAGTTTTTCGCAGGGAGGGGGCTATGGCTACACCTTC.

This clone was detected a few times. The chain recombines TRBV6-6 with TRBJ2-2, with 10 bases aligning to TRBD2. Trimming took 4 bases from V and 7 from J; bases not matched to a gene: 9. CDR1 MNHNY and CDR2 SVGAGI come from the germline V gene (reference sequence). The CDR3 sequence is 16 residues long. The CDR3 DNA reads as TGTGCCAGCAGTTCCAGCGGGAGGGCCGGCGGCGGGGAGCTGTTTTTT. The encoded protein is CASSSSGRAGGGELFF.

The CDR3 region is CASSSGWGTDTQYF. CDR3 sequence (DNA): TGCGCCAGCAGCAGCGGCTGGGGTACAGATACGCAGTATTTT. This sequence joins TRBV5-1 and TRBJ2-3; D is perhaps TRBD2 (5 bases). The germline V gene has CDR1 SGHRS and CDR2 YFSETQ. The ends were cut back, 4 bases at V and 3 bases at J, with 12 bases in the middle. The CDR3 length is 14 residues.

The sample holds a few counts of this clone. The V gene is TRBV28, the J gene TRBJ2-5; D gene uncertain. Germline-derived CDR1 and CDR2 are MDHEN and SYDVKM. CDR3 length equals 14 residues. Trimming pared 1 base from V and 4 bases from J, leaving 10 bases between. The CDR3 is CASSLSDGGETQYF. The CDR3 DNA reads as TGTGCCAGCAGTTTATCGGACGGTGGAGAGACCCAGTACTTC.

CDR3 sequence (DNA): TGTGCCAGCAGTTTTAATTTTCGTGGACAGCCATACGAGCAGTACTTC. It specifies CASSFNFRGQPYEQYF. V usage is TRBV27 and J usage is TRBJ2-7, with a tentative D call TRBD1 (6 bases). V was shortened by 3 bases and J by 4 bases, with 19 bases between the two germline ends. The germline V gene encodes CDR1 MNHEY and CDR2 SMNVEV (reference sequence). This CDR3 has 16 residues.

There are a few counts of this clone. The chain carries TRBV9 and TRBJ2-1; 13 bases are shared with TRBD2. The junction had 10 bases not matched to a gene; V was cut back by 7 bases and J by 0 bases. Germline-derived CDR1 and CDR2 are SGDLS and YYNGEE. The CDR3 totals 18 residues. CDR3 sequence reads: CASQRDRTSGSSYNEQFF. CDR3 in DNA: TGTGCCAGCCAAAGGGACCGGACTAGCGGGAGCTCCTACAATGAGCAGTTCTTC.

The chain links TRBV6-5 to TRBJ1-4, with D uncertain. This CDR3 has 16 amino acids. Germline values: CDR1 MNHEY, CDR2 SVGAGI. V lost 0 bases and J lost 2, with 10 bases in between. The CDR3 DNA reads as TGTGCCAGCAGTTACTCGACCAGAAGGACTAATGAAAAACTGTTTTTT. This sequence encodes CASSYSTRRTNEKLFF.

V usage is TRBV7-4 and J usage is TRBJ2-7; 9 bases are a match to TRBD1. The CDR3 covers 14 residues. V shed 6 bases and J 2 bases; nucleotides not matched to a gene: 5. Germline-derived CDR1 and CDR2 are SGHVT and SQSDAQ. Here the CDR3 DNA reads TGTGCCAGCAGTCCGGGACAGGGTGCCTACGAGCAGTACTTC. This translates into CASSPGQGAYEQYF.

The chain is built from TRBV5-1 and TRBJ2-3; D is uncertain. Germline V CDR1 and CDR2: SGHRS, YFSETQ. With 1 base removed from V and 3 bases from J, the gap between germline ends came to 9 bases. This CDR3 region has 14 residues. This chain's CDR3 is CASSLRATTDTQYF. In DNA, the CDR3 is TGCGCCAGCAGCTTGAGGGCCACGACAGATACGCAGTATTTT. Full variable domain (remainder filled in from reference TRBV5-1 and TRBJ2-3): KAGVTQTPRYLIKTRGQQVTLSCSPISGHRSVSWYQQTPGQGLQFLFEYFSETQRNKGNFPGRFSGRQFSNSRSEMNVSTLELGDSALYLCASSLRATTDTQYFGPGTRLTVL.

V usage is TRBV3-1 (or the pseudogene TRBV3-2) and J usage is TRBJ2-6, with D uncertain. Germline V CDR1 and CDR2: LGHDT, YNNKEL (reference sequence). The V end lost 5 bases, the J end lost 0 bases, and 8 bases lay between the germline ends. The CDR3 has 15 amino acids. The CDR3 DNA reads TGTGCCAGCAGCTCGGGTTACTCTGGGGCCAACGTCCTGACTTTC. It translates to CASSSGYSGANVLTF.

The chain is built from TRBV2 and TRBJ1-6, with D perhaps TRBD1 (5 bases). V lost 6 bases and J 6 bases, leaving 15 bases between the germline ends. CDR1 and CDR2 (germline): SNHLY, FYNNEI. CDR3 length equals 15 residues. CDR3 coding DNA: TGTGCCAGCAGACCTGAAGGGGCTGGTAATTCACCCCTCCACTTT. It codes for CASRPEGAGNSPLHF.

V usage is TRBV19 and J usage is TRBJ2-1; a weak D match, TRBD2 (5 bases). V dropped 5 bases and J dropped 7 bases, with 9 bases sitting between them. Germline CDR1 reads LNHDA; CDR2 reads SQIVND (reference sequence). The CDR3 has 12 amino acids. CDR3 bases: TGTGCCAGTAGTCAGCGGACGAATGAGCAGTTCTTC. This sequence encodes CASSQRTNEQFF.

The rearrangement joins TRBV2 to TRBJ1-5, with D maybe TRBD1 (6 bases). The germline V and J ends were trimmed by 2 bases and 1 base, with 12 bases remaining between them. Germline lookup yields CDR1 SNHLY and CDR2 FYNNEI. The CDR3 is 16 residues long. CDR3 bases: TGTGCCAGCAGTGAAATGGGGGCGCGGAGCAATCAGCCCCAGCATTTT. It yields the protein CASSEMGARSNQPQHF.

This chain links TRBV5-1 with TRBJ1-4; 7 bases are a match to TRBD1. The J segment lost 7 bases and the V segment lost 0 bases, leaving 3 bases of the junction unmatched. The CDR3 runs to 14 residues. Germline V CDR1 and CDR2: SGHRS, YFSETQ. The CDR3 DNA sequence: TGCGCCAGCAGCTTGGGTAGGGGGCCTGAAAAACTGTTTTTT. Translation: CASSLGRGPEKLFF.

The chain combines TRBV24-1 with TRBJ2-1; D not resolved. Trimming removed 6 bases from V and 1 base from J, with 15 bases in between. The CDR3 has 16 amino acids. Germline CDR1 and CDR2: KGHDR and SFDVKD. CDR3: CATSLSGVDSYNEQFF. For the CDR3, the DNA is TGTGCCACCAGTTTGTCAGGAGTTGATTCCTACAATGAGCAGTTCTTC.

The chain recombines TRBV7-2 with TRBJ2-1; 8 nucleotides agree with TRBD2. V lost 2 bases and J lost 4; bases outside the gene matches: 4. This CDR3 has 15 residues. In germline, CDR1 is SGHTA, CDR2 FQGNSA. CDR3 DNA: TGTGCCAGCAGCTTAAGTACTAGCGGTTACAATGAGCAGTTCTTC. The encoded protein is CASSLSTSGYNEQFF.

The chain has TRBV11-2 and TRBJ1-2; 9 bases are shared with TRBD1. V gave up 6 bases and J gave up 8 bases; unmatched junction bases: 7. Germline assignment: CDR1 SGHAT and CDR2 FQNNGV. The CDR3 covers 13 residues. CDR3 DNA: TGTGCCAGCAGTGGGACAGGGATTGACGGCTACACCTTC. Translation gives CASSGTGIDGYTF.